This T cell receptor beta chain was identified in a study of control samples from healthy donors and cancer patients. Method: immunoSEQ multiplex PCR; TCRdb's copy keeps in-frame clones and lacks some. The sample records about 410,000 clones, about nine tenths being singletons. V dropped 2 bases and J dropped 2; count of bases not matched to a gene: 10. The CDR3 runs to 18 residues. Germline V gives CDR1 SEHNR, CDR2 FQNEAQ (reference sequence). In this sample, this clone turned up once. The V and J genes are TRBV7-9 and TRBJ2-3, with 10 nucleotides matching TRBD2. The sample comprised PBMCs. This receptor was obtained from a man aged 40-49 years with head and neck cancer. The CDR3 DNA is TGTGCCAGCAGCTTACCCCCAGAGCGGGGGGGTCTCACAGATACGCAGTATTTT. Its translation: CASSLPPERGGLTDTQYF. Using reference TRBV7-9 and TRBJ2-3 for the parts outside the CDR3, the full variable domain is DTGVSQNPRHKITKRGQNVTFRCDPISEHNRLYWYRQTLGQGPEFLTYFQNEAQLEKSRLLSDRFSAERPKGSFSTLEIQRTEQGDSAMYLCASSLPPERGGLTDTQYFGPGTRLTVL.